This T cell receptor beta chain was profiled in a study of T cell responses to AZD1222 COVID-19 vaccine. The method was immunoSEQ multiplex PCR; TCRdb's version includes in-frame clones alone and lacks a portion of them. The repertoire consists of tens of thousands of clones, with over 60% occurring once and the leading ten covering 9% to 13%. Regarding this clone: Its target is unknown.

Study findings and constraints: Receipt of two AZD1222 doses was followed by a rise in Spike-specific TCR breadth and depth. Females made up more of the donors, who were largely white British, and clonal diversity may have come out too low. Nearly half of the spike-specific TCRs reportedly recognize variant regions that carry no mutations.

The germline V gene encodes CDR1 LNHDA and CDR2 SQIVND (reference sequence). The CDR3 length is 15 residues. The chain recombines TRBV19 with TRBJ2-1, with 9 bases aligning to TRBD2. This specimen was peripheral blood, taken on day 0 of AZD1222 vaccination. The sequence came from an adult in good health. The CDR3 DNA reads as TGTCAAACCATCAGAGCGGGGGGATATTACAATGAGCAGTTCTTC. Its protein is CQTIRAGGYYNEQFF.